The sequence of this TCR beta chain was determined in a study of T cells in localized non-small cell lung cancer. Study-wide results and limits: Greater T cell density in blood accompanied longer overall survival. As only one tumor region underwent sequencing, heterogeneity remains possible. Median detection of top 100 tumor clones in adjacent lung was 57 clones. Uninvolved adjacent lung showed peak T cell clonality, exceeding tumor.

Assay: immunoSEQ multiplex PCR; the TCRdb copy retains only in-frame clones and omits some. The top ten hold approximately 6.9% of the sample, which has roughly 23,000 clones, approximately 90% seen once. A few counts support this clone. Its antigen is currently unknown. Germline loops: CDR1 SGHRS, CDR2 YFSETQ. The ends were cut back, 2 bases at V and 7 bases at J, with 12 bases in the middle. There are 14 residues in the CDR3. This TCR derives from a male donor older than 55 with stage I squamous cell lung carcinoma. This material consisted of peripheral blood, taken before any cancer treatment. This sequence joins TRBV5-1 and TRBJ1-4, with D uncertain. The CDR3 bases are TGCGCCAGCAGCTTCTTGGGAAGGAGTGAAAAACTGTTTTTT. Translation gives CASSFLGRSEKLFF.